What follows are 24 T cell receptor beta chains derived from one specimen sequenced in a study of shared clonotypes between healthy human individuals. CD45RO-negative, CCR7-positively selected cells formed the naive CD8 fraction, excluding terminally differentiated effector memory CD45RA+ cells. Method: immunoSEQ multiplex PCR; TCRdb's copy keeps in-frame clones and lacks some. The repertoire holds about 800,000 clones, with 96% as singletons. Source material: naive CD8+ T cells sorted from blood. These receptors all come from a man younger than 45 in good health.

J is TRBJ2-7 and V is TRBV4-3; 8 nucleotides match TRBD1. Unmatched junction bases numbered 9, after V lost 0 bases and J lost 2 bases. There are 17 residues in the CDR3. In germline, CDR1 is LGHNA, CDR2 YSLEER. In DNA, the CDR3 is TGCGCCAGCAGCCAAGATAGTTGGACAGGGAGAACCTACGAGCAGTACTTC. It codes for CASSQDSWTGRTYEQYF.

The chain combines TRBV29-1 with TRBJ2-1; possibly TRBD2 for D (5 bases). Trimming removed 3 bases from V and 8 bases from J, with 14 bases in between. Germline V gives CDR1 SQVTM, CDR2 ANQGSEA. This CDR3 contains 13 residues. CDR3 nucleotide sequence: TGCAGCGTTGATTTAGGACTCTTTGATGAGCAGTTCTTC. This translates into CSVDLGLFDEQFF.

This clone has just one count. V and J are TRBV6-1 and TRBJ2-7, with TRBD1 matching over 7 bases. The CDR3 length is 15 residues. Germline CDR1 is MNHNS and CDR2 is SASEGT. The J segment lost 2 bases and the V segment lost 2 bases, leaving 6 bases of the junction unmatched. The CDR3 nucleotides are TGTGCCAGCAGTGAACTTCACGGGACAGCCTACGAGCAGTACTTC. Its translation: CASSELHGTAYEQYF.

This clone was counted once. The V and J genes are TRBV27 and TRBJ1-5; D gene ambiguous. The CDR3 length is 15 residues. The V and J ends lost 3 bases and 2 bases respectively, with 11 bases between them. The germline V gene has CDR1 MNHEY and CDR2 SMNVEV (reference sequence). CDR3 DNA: TGTGCCAGCAGTTTGTTCTTTGGTGGCAATCAGCCCCAGCATTTT. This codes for CASSLFFGGNQPQHF.

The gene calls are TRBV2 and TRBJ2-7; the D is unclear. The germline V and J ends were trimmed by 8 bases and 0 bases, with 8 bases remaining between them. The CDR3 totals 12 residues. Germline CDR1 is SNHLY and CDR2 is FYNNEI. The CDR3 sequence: CASGASSYEQYF. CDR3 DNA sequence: TGTGCCAGCGGCGCCTCCTCCTACGAGCAGTACTTC. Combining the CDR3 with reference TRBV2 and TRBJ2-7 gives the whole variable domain EPEVTQTPSHQVTQMGQEVILRCVPISNHLYFYWYRQILGQKVEFLVSFYNNEISEKSEIFDDQFSVERPDGSNFTLKIRSTKLEDSAMYFCASGASSYEQYFGPGTRLTVT.

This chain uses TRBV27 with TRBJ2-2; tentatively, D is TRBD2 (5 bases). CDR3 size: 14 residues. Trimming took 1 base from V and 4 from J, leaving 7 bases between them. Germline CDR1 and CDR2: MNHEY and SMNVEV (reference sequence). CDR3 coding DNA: TGTGCCAGCAGTTTATATGGAGGCACCGGGGAGCTGTTTTTT. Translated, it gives CASSLYGGTGELFF.

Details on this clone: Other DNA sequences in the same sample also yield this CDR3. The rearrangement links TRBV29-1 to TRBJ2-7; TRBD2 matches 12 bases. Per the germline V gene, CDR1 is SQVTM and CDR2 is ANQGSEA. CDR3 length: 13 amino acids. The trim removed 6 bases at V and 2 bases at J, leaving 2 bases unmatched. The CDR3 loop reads CSVGLAGTYEQYF. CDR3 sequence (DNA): TGCAGCGTCGGACTAGCGGGAACCTACGAGCAGTACTTC.

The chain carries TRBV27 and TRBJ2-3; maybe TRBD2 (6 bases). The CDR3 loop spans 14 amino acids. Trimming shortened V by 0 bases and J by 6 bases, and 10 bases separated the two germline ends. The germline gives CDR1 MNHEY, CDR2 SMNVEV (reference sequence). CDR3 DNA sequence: TGTGCCAGCAGTTTATCTACGGGAGTGGATACGCAGTATTTT. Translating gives CASSLSTGVDTQYF.

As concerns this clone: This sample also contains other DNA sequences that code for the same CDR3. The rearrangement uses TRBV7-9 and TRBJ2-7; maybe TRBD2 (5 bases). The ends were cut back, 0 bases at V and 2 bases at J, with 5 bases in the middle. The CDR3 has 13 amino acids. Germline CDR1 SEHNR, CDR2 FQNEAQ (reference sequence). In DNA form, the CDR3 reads TGTGCCAGCAGCTTAGCGGGAGCCTACGAGCAGTACTTC. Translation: CASSLAGAYEQYF.

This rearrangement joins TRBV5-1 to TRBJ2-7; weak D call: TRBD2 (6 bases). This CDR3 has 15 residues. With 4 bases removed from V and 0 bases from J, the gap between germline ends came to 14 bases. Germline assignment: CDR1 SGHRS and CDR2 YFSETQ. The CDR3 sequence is CASSPSVSSSYEQYF. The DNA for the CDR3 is TGCGCCAGCAGCCCTAGCGTCTCGAGCTCCTACGAGCAGTACTTC.

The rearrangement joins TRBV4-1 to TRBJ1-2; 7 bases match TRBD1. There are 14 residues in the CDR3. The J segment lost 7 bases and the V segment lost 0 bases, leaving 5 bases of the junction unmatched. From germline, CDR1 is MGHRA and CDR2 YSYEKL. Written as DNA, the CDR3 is TGCGCCAGCAGCCAAGAAACAGGGGCGGCTGGCTACACCTTC. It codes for CASSQETGAAGYTF.

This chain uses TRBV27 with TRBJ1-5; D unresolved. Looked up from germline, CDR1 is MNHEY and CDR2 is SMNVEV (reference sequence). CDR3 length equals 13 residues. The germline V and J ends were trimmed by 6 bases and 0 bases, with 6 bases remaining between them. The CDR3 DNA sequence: TGTGCCAGCAGAGGGCCTAGCAATCAGCCCCAGCATTTT. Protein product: CASRGPSNQPQHF.

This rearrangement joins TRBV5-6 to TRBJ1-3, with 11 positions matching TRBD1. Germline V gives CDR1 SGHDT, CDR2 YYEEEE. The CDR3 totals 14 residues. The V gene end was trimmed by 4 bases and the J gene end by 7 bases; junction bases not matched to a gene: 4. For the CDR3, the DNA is TGTGCCAGCAGCCACCGGGACAGGGGGAACACCATATATTTT. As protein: CASSHRDRGNTIYF.

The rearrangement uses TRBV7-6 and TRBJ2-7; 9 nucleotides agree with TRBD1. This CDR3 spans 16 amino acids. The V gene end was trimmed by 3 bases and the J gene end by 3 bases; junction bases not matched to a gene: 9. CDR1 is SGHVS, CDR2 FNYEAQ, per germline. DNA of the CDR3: TGTGCCAGCAGCTTTACACCCCCGGACAGGGGCTACGAGCAGTACTTC. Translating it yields CASSFTPPDRGYEQYF.

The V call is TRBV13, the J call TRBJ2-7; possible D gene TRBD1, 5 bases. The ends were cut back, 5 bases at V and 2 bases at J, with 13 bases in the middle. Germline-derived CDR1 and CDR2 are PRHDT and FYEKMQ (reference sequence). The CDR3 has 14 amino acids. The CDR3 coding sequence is TGTGCCAGCAGCCGAAGGACAACCCCCTACGAGCAGTACTTC. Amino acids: CASSRRTTPYEQYF. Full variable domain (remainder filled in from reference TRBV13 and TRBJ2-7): AAGVIQSPRHLIKEKRETATLKCYPIPRHDTVYWYQQGPGQDPQFLISFYEKMQSDKGSIPDRFSAQQFSDYHSELNMSSLELGDSALYFCASSRRTTPYEQYFGPGTRLTVT.

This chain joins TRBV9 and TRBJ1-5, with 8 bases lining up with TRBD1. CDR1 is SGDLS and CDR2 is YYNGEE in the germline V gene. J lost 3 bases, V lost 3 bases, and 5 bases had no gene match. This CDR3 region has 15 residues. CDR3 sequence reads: CASSARTGLNQPQHF. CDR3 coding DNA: TGTGCCAGCAGCGCCCGGACAGGGCTCAATCAGCCCCAGCATTTT.

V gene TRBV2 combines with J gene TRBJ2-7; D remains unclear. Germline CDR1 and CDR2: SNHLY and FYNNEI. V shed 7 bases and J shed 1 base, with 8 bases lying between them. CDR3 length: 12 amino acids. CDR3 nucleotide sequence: TGTGCCAGCAACCCCCTGTCCTACGAGCAGTACTTC. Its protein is CASNPLSYEQYF.

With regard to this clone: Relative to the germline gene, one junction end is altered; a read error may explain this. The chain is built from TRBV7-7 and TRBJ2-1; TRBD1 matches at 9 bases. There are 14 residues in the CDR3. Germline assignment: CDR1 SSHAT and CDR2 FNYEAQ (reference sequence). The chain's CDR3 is CASSLIGTGNEQFF. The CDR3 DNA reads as TGTGCTAGCAGCTTAATAGGGACAGGGAATGAGCAGTTCTTC.

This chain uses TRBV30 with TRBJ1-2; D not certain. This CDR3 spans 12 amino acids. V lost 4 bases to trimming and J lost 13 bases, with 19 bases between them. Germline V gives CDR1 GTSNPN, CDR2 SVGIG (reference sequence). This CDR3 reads CAWTNFDPALTF. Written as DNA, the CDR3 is TGTGCCTGGACGAATTTCGATCCAGCGCTCACCTTC.

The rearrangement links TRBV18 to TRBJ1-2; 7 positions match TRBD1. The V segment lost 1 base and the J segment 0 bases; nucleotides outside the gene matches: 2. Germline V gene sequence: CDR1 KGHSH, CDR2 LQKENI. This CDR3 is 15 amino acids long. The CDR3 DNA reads TGTGCCAGCTCACCACGCACAGGGGCTAACTATGGCTACACCTTC. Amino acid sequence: CASSPRTGANYGYTF.

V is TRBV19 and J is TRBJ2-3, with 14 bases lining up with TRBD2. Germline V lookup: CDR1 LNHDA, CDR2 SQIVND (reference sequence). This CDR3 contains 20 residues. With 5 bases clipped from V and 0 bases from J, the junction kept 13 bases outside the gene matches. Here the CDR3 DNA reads TGTGCCAGTAGTCCTAGAAGACTAGCGGGAGGGACTTCTAGCACAGATACGCAGTATTTT. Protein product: CASSPRRLAGGTSSTDTQYF.

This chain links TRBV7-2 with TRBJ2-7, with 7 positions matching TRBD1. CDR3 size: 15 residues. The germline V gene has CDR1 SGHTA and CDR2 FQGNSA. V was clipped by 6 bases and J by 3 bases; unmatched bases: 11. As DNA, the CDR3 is TGTGCCAGCAGGCCTTACGACAGGGAAAGCTACGAGCAGTACTTC. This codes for CASRPYDRESYEQYF.

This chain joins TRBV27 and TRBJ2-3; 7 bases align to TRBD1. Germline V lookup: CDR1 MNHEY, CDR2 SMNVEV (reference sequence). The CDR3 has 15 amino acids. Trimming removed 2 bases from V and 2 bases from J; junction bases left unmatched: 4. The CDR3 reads CASSLRDRNTDTQYF. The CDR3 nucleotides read TGTGCCAGCAGTTTACGGGACAGAAACACAGATACGCAGTATTTT.

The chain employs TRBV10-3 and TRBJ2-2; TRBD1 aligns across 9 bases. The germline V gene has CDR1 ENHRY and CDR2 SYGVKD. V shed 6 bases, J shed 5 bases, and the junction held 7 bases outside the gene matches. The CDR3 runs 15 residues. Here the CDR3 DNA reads TGTGCCATCAGAGTTGACAGGGGGGAAACCGGGGAGCTGTTTTTT. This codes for CAIRVDRGETGELFF.